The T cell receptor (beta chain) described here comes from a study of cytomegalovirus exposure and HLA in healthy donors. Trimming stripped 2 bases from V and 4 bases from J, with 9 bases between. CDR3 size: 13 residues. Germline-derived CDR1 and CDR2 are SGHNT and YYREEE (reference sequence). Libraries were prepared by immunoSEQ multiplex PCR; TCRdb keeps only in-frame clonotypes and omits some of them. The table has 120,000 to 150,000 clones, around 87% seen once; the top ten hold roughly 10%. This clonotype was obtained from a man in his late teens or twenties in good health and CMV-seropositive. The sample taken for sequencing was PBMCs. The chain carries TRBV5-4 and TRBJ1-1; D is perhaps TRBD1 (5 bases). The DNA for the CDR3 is TGTGCCAGCAGCTTTAGACAGCCCACTGAAGCTTTCTTT. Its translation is CASSFRQPTEAFF. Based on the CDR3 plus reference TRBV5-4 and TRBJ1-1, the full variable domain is ETGVTQSPTHLIKTRGQQVTLRCSSQSGHNTVSWYQQALGQGPQFIFQYYREEENGRGNFPPRFSGLQFPNYSSELNVNALELDDSALYLCASSFRQPTEAFFGQGTRLTVV.